Listed here are 17 T cell receptor beta chains from one sample, sequenced in a study of regulatory T cells in long-lasting Graves disease. Noted time point: newly diagnosed GD, antithyroid drugs for less than 3 months. Preparation of the TCR library used RNA extracted from PBMCs. The TCR beta library used iRepertoire HTBI primers with Arm-PCR amplification of CDR3. TCRdb re-derived calls from the multiplex PCR reads in MiXCR, one entry per CDR3 protein. The repertoire holds around 500,000 distinct CDR3 sequences, with 15% to 20% as singletons. This sample was also put to use in a study of T cells in Graves' hyperthyroidism and ophthalmopathy.

The sequenced sample was peripheral blood mononuclear cells (PBMCs), obtained at new diagnosis, from a patient treated with antithyroid drugs. These receptors all come from a woman aged 35-65 years with Graves disease.

This clonotype was counted between two and nine times. The J gene is TRBJ2-4, the V gene TRBV5-6, with a weak D call TRBD1 (5 bases). CDR3 length equals 14 residues. Trimming cost V 2 bases and J 1 base, with 7 bases left between them. Germline-derived CDR1 and CDR2 are SGHDT and YYEEEE. The CDR3 DNA reads TGTGCCAGCAGCTTTCGACAGGCCAAAAACATTCAGTACTTC. Translating it yields CASSFRQAKNIQYF.

With respect to this clonotype: This sequence may be a read error, since a much larger clone differs from it by one base. The chain recombines TRBV20-1 with TRBJ2-3, with TRBD1 identical over 7 bases. The CDR3 has 14 amino acids. Germline CDR1 reads DFQATT; CDR2 reads SNEGSKA (reference sequence). The CDR3 coding sequence is TGCAGTGCTAGAGTCTACAGGGGAACAGATATGCAGTATTTT. It translates to CSARVYRGTDMQYF.

This clonotype was seen more than once but under ten times. The rearrangement links TRBV5-1 to TRBJ2-3; 7 bases align to TRBD1. The CDR3 length is 14 residues. Germline loops: CDR1 SGHRS, CDR2 YFSETQ. Trimming took 7 bases from V and 3 from J; bases not matched to a gene: 8. CDR3 amino acids: CASRPARGTDTQYF. CDR3 sequence (DNA): TGCGCCAGCCGACCCGCCAGGGGGACAGATACGCAGTATTTT. Complete variable domain (other parts from reference TRBV5-1 and TRBJ2-3): KAGVTQTPRYLIKTRGQQVTLSCSPISGHRSVSWYQQTPGQGLQFLFEYFSETQRNKGNFPGRFSGRQFSNSRSEMNVSTLELGDSALYLCASRPARGTDTQYFGPGTRLTVL.

This clonotype was found a few times. The gene calls are TRBV15 and TRBJ2-2; D gene uncertain. The V end lost 5 bases, the J end lost 1 base, and 11 bases lay between the germline ends. Germline V gene lookup returns CDR1 LNHNV and CDR2 YYDKDF (reference sequence). The CDR3 contains 15 residues. The CDR3 DNA reads TGTGCCACCAGCGCAAATCGATGGAACACCGGGGAGCTGTTTTTT. Encoded protein: CATSANRWNTGELFF.

The J gene is TRBJ1-5, the V gene TRBV28; no definite D call. CDR1 is MDHEN, CDR2 SYDVKM, per germline. V was cut by 6 bases and J by 11 bases, with 11 bases left in between. The CDR3 length is 11 residues. This chain's CDR3 is CASRKDLSQHF. DNA of the CDR3: TGTGCCAGCAGGAAGGATTTGTCCCAGCATTTT.

The sample holds a few counts of this clonotype. The chain combines TRBV19 with TRBJ2-1; 14 bases line up with TRBD2. This CDR3 spans 20 amino acids. The germline V gene encodes CDR1 LNHDA and CDR2 SQIVND (reference sequence). Germline trimming cut 1 base from V and 0 bases from J; bases unmatched to any gene: 8. The CDR3 DNA reads TGTGCCAGTAGTATAGTCGGGACTAGCGGGGGAGAGAGCTCCTACAATGAGCAGTTCTTC. As protein: CASSIVGTSGGESSYNEQFF. The whole variable domain, filled in from reference TRBV19 and TRBJ2-1, reads DGGITQSPKYLFRKEGQNVTLSCEQNLNHDAMYWYRQDPGQGLRLIYYSQIVNDFQKGDIAEGYSVSREKKESFPLTVTSAQKNPTAFYLCASSIVGTSGGESSYNEQFFGPGTRLTVL.

This clonotype appeared a few times. V is TRBV29-1 and J is TRBJ1-2, with D perhaps matching TRBD1 (5 bases). Germline V CDR1 and CDR2: SQVTM, ANQGSEA. The CDR3 spans 12 residues. Trimming removed 4 bases at V and 4 bases at J, with 10 bases between. The CDR3 spells CSVGAGTYGYTF. Here the CDR3 DNA reads TGCAGCGTTGGCGCAGGGACCTATGGCTACACCTTC.

The chain joins TRBV18 to TRBJ2-2, with a tentative D call TRBD2 (5 bases). Trimming took off 4 bases at V and 7 bases at J, with 10 bases between the two ends. From germline, CDR1 is KGHSH and CDR2 LQKENI. This CDR3 comprises 13 residues. The CDR3 is CASSHGEGGELFF. The CDR3 bases are TGTGCCAGCTCACACGGAGAGGGCGGGGAGCTGTTTTTT.

On this clonotype: This may arise from a read error, as a much more abundant clone is one base away. V and J are TRBV3-1 and TRBJ2-1, with D possibly being TRBD1 (5 bases). This CDR3 spans 13 amino acids. Looked up from germline, CDR1 is LGHDT and CDR2 is YNNKEL (reference sequence). The CDR3 is CASTGSTPDERFF. The CDR3 DNA reads TGTGCCAGCACAGGGTCTACTCCGGATGAGCGGTTCTTC.

This clonotype was recorded many times. V and J are TRBV12-5 and TRBJ2-3; weak D call: TRBD2 (6 bases). The CDR3 contains 14 residues. Trimming cost V 3 bases and J 11 bases, with 18 bases left between them. The V gene's germline CDR1 is LGHNT and CDR2 FRNRAP. CDR3 bases: TGTGCTAGTGGTTTCCCTACACCGGGAGCGATGCAGTATTTT. This encodes CASGFPTPGAMQYF.

This clonotype appeared many times. The rearrangement uses TRBV7-9 and TRBJ1-5, with D unresolved. Looked up from germline, CDR1 is SEHNR and CDR2 is FQNEAQ (reference sequence). There are 13 residues in the CDR3. Trimming shortened V by 5 bases and J by 5 bases, and 10 bases separated the two germline ends. In DNA, the CDR3 is TGTGCCAGCAGCGAGGCTCGAGATCAGCCCCAGCATTTT. Translated, it gives CASSEARDQPQHF.

This clonotype was seen ten or more times. The genes are TRBV5-1 and TRBJ2-3, with D hard to call. Looked up from germline, CDR1 is SGHRS and CDR2 is YFSETQ. This CDR3 contains 15 residues. V was cut by 5 bases and J by 2 bases, with 15 bases left in between. This chain's CDR3 is CASRQGQPFTDTQYF. DNA of the CDR3: TGCGCCAGCAGACAAGGGCAGCCCTTCACAGATACGCAGTATTTT.

Ten or more counts support this clonotype. V gene TRBV6-9 combines with J gene TRBJ2-1; TRBD1 aligns across 8 bases. The V gene's germline CDR1 is MNHGY and CDR2 SVAAGI. With 3 bases clipped from V and 8 bases from J, the junction kept 6 bases outside the gene matches. CDR3 length: 14 residues. The CDR3 DNA follows: TGTGCCAGCAGTTACGGACAGGGTGGGTATGAGCAGTTCTTC. This encodes CASSYGQGGYEQFF.

Ten or more counts support this clonotype. The rearrangement joins TRBV7-6 to TRBJ2-7; TRBD2 aligns across 9 bases. Germline V gene data show CDR1 as SGHVS and CDR2 as FNYEAQ. This CDR3 has 17 residues. With V trimmed by 1 base and J by 2 bases, 9 bases remained unmatched. Here the CDR3 reads CASSLDFRGGGTYEQYF. As DNA, the CDR3 is TGTGCCAGCAGCTTAGACTTCCGCGGGGGGGGGACCTACGAGCAGTACTTC.

This clonotype was counted at least ten times. The chain is built from TRBV7-9 and TRBJ1-1; D gene ambiguous. The CDR3 extends over 14 amino acids. The V end was cut by 5 bases, the J end by 1 base, with 11 bases between. Germline-derived CDR1 and CDR2 are SEHNR and FQNEAQ (reference sequence). The CDR3 loop reads CASSPGIPNTEAFF. CDR3 bases: TGTGCCAGCAGCCCCGGGATCCCGAACACTGAAGCTTTCTTT.

The chain employs TRBV6-1 and TRBJ2-7, with TRBD1 identical over 8 bases. Trimming cost V 5 bases and J 5 bases; bases outside gene matches: 2. The V gene's germline CDR1 is MNHNS and CDR2 SASEGT. The CDR3 spans 12 residues. CDR3 in DNA: TGTGCCAGCAGTAGACAGGGGAACGAGCAGTACTTC. Its translation: CASSRQGNEQYF.

The rearrangement uses TRBV12-3 or TRBV12-4 and TRBJ1-1; D remains ambiguous. V gave up 2 bases and J gave up 5 bases, with 12 bases separating them. This CDR3 is built from 14 residues. The CDR3 DNA reads as TGTGCCAGCAGTTTATTGGGAAGTGGGACTGAAGCTTTCTTT. Translated: CASSLLGSGTEAFF.